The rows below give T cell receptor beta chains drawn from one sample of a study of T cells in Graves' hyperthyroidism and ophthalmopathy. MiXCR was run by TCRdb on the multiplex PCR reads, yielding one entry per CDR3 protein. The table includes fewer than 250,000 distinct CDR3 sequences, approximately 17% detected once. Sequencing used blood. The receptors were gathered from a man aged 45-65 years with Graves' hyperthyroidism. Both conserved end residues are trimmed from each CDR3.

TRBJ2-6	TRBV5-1	ASSLAGVSGANVLT
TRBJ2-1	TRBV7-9	ASSLVLAGYNEQF
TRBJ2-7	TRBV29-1	SVEGVGEQY
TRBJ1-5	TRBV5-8	ASSLFRVNQPQH
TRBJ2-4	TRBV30	AWNLVAKNIQY
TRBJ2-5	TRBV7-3	ASSAGLAQGTQY
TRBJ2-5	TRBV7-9	AISSGTGGLETQY
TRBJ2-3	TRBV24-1	ATSEAASGITDTQY
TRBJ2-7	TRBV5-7	ASSPRRLVDEYYEQY
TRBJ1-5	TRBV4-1	ASSQAPRDQPQH
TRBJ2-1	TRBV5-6	ASNNFLQREMDEQF
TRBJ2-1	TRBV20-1	SARDREGAGVVYNEQF
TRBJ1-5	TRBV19	ASSIGQLYSNQPQH
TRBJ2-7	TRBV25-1	ASSPKRDGAYEQY
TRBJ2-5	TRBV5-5	ASSTPTGEETQY
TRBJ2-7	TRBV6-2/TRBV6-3	ASSIGGWEQY
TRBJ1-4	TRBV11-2	ASSYGQGDGEKLF
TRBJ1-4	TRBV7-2	ASSPAAYSTNEKLF
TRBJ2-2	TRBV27	ASSFTTGQPLRALF
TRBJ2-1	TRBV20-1	SASQRGNEQF
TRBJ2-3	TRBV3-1	ASSQDPGETDTQY
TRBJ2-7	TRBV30	AWTPGDGHEQY
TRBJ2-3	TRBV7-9	ASSPPGLAGATDTQY
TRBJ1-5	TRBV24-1	ATSDFRGQGNQPQH
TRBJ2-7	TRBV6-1	ASKADREYEQY
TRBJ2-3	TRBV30	AWSYAASTDTQY
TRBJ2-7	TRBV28	ASSFQLTSGSYEQY
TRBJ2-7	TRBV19	ASSISPWDYEQY
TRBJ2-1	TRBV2	ASSEARFPQF
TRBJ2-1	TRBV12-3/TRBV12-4	ASSGTDEQF
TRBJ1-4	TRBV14	ASSHAARAWGEKLF
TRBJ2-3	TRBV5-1	ASSLDGRITDTQY
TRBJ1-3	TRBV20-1	SAYDRSDTIY
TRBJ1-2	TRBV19	ASTRTGPGYGYT